The rows below give T cell receptor beta chains drawn from one sample of a study of PD-1 blockade in classical Hodgkin lymphoma. Method: immunoSEQ multiplex PCR; TCRdb's copy keeps in-frame clones and lacks some. Among 14,000 to 15,000 clones listed, around 90% were seen once. Sequencing was performed on CD8+ T cells from blood. These receptors originate from a human donor with classical Hodgkin lymphoma. Both conserved end residues are part of each CDR3.

j_gene	v_gene	CDR3aa
TRBJ2-1	TRBV9	CASSGTSGSHNEQFF
TRBJ2-6	TRBV29-1	CSARSHSSDSGANVLTF
TRBJ1-2	TRBV25-1	CASSELNGYTF
TRBJ2-3	TRBV13	CASTGTSGRSDTQYF
TRBJ2-1	TRBV4-1	CASSRLTVLLYNEQFF
TRBJ2-1	TRBV28	CASSLDRREQFF
TRBJ2-3	TRBV5-4	CASSPSPELAGGEDTQYF
TRBJ1-3	TRBV13	CASSSQGGSGNTIYF
TRBJ1-2	TRBV6-6	CASSYGPQGAGGYTF
TRBJ2-2	TRBV5-4	CASSLAWGAGELFF
TRBJ2-1	TRBV7-7	CASSLHLGTSGHGNEQFF
TRBJ2-3	TRBV25-1	CASSVTTDTQYF
TRBJ2-7	TRBV6-1	CASSETLEEQYF
TRBJ2-6	TRBV2	CASSEAVISGANVLTF
TRBJ2-5	TRBV14	CASSFLAAGGAETQYF
TRBJ1-1	TRBV9	CASSDGGKGTEAFF
TRBJ2-3	TRBV15	CATSRGTGHTDTQYF
TRBJ1-2	TRBV13	CASSPPRGVDYGYTF
TRBJ1-4	TRBV7-9	CASSTLHGTVINEKLFF
TRBJ2-2	TRBV6-4	CASSDSGGNTGELFF
TRBJ2-6	TRBV9	CASSVEVGGAGANVLTF
TRBJ1-2	TRBV28	CRSNWGRFVYTF
TRBJ1-4	TRBV4-2	CASSQDQGRLNEKLFF
TRBJ2-7	TRBV7-9	CASSSPWDYEQYF
TRBJ1-5	TRBV6-5	CAVGQGMNQPQHF
TRBJ1-2	TRBV6-5	CASSPQGINYGYTF
TRBJ1-4	TRBV15	CATSREGRGEKLFF
TRBJ2-2	TRBV27	CASSLAGSPGELFF
TRBJ2-1	TRBV9	CASSPVGRELDNEQFF
TRBJ1-2	TRBV5-1	CASSFRGRGDGYTF
TRBJ2-1	TRBV7-3	CASSLWSGDNEQFF
TRBJ2-1	TRBV27	CASSWGQGDYNEQFF
TRBJ2-5	TRBV2	CASSEARLAGVQETQYF
TRBJ1-1	TRBV4-1	CASSGTQGWYTEAFF
TRBJ2-3	TRBV9	CASSQSGGSTDTQYF
TRBJ2-5	TRBV25-1	CASSDPRGTQYF
TRBJ2-3	TRBV10-2	CASSESLQVQYF
TRBJ2-1	TRBV9	CASSTLGLANEQFF
TRBJ2-2	TRBV6-5	CASSYFAGTGELFF
TRBJ2-1	TRBV27	CASSVFSGTGLIYNEQFF
TRBJ1-1	TRBV6-5	CASRVGGMNTEAFF
TRBJ1-1	TRBV9	CASSVGGAEAFF
TRBJ1-1	TRBV19	CASSMTLHTEAFF
TRBJ2-5	TRBV7-9	CASSWGVSGETQYF
TRBJ1-2	TRBV10-3	CAITEQPNYGYTF
TRBJ2-6	TRBV7-9	CASSLGTGGPGANVLTF
TRBJ1-1	TRBV6-6	CASSTTGGTEAFF
TRBJ1-2	TRBV14	CASSHLGDNYGYTF
TRBJ1-5	TRBV2	CASSSPTGGSLNQPQHF
TRBJ2-5	TRBV6-6	CASSYSQETQYF